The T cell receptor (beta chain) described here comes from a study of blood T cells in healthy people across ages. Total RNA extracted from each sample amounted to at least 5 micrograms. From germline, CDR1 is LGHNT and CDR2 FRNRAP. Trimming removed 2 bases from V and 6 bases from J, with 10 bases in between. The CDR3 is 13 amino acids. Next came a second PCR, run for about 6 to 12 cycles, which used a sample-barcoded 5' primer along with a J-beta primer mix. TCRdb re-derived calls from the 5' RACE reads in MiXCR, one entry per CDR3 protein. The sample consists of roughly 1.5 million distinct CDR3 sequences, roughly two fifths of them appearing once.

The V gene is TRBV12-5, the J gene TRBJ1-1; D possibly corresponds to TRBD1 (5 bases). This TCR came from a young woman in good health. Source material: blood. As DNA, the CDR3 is TGTGCTAGTGGTTTGACTATCAGGGCTGAAGCTTTCTTT. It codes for CASGLTIRAEAFF. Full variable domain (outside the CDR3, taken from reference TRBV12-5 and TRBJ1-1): DARVTQTPRHKVTEMGQEVTMRCQPILGHNTVFWYRQTMMQGLELLAYFRNRAPLDDSGMPKDRFSAEMPDATLATLKIQPSEPRDSAVYFCASGLTIRAEAFFGQGTRLTVV.